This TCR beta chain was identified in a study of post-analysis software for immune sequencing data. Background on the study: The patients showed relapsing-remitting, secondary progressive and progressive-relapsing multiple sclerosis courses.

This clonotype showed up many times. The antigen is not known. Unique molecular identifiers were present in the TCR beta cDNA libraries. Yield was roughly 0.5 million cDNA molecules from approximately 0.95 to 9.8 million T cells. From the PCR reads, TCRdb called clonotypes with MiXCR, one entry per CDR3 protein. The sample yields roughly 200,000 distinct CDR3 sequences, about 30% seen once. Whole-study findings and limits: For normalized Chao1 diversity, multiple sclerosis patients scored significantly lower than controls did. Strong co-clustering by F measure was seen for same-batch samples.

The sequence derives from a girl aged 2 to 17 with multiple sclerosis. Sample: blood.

The CDR3 DNA sequence: TGTGCCAGCAGCAAAGACAGGCCTTATGGCTACACCTTC. This codes for CASSKDRPYGYTF. V and J are TRBV11-2 and TRBJ1-2, with D tentatively TRBD1 (6 bases). The CDR3 runs to 13 residues. The V gene's germline CDR1 is SGHAT and CDR2 FQNNGV. V lost 5 bases, J lost 5 bases, and 12 bases lay in between.